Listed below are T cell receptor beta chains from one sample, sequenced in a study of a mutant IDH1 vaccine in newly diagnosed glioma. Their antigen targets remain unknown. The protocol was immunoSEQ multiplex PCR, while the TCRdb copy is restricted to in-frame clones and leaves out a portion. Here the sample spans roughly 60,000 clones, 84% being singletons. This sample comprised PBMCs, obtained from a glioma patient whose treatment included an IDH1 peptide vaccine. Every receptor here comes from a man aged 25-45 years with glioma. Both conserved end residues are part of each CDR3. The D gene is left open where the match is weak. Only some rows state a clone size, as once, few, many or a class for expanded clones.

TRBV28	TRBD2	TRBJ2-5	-	TGTGCCAGCAGTCCCCGAGGGACTAGAGAAGAGACCCAGTACTTC	CASSPRGTREETQYF
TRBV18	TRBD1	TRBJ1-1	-	TGTGCCAGCTCACCTACTTCGACAGGGGACACTGAAGCTTTCTTT	CASSPTSTGDTEAFF
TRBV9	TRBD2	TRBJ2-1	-	TGTGCCAGCAGCGTGGCGGGGGGGACTAGCTCGAATGAGCAGTTCTTC	CASSVAGGTSSNEQFF
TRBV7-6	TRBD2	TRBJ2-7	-	TGTGCCAGCAGCTCCAAACTAGCGGGAGTTGTTGACGAGCAGTACTTC	CASSSKLAGVVDEQYF
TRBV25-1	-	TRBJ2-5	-	TGTGCCAGCAGTGAGGGTTTAGGGGGGGAAGGAGAGACCCAGTACTTC	CASSEGLGGEGETQYF
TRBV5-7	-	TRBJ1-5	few	TGTGCCAGCAGCTTGGAGGGCAGTCGAAAGCATTTT	CASSLEGSRKHF
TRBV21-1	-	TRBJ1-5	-	TGTGCCAGCAGGATAAGGGGAGTTAGCAATCAGCCCCAGCATTTT	CASRIRGVSNQPQHF
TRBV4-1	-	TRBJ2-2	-	TGCGCCAGCAGCCAGGCCCCGTTTCGTGGCCCCGGGGAGCTGTTTTTT	CASSQAPFRGPGELFF
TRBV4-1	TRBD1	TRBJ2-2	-	TGCGCCAGCAGCCAATCCCCGGGACAGGGGGTTTTTCACGGGGAGCTGTTTTTT	CASSQSPGQGVFHGELFF
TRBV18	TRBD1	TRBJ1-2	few	TGTGCCAGCTCTACCCTCCGGGAGGAGGGGGCGTCCAATGGCTACACCTTC	CASSTLREEGASNGYTF
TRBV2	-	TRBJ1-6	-	TGTGCCAGCACGAGGGAGGGGATAAATTCACCCCTCCACTTT	CASTREGINSPLHF
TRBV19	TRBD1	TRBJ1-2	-	TGTGCCAGTCGGTGGGGAAAGGACAGGGCTAACTATGGCTACACCTTC	CASRWGKDRANYGYTF
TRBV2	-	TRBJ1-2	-	TGTGCCAGCAGTGAAGATACTCCTTCCCCCTACACCTTC	CASSEDTPSPYTF
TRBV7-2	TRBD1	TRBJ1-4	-	TGTGCCAGCAGCTTCAGGGGGCTTGAAAAACTGTTTTTT	CASSFRGLEKLFF
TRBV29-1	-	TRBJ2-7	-	TGCAGCGTACGAGGACAGACAAATACCTACGAGCAGTACTTC	CSVRGQTNTYEQYF
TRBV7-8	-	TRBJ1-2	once	TGTGCCAGCAGCTTAGGGGAGATCTATGGCTACACCTTC	CASSLGEIYGYTF
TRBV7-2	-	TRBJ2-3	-	TGTGCCAGCAGCTTAACGGGGGGCAATACAGATACGCAGTATTTT	CASSLTGGNTDTQYF
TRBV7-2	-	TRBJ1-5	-	TGTGCCAGCAGCACTGGCCCAAATCAGCCCCAGCATTTT	CASSTGPNQPQHF
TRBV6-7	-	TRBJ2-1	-	TGTGCCAGCAGTTACGGGCGGGGGCGCGGCAATGAGCAGTTCTTC	CASSYGRGRGNEQFF
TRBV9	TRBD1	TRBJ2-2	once	TGTGCCAGCAGCGTAGGCCCACAGGGGCTGAACACCGGGGAGCTGTTTTTT	CASSVGPQGLNTGELFF
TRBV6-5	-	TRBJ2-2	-	TGTGCCAGCAGTTACTCGTCTACGGCCGGGGAGCTGTTTTTT	CASSYSSTAGELFF
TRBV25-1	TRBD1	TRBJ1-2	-	TGTGCCAGCAGTGAACCAGGGGGCGGGAATGGCTACACCTTC	CASSEPGGGNGYTF
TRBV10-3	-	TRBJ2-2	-	TGTGCCATCAGTGTTTTTTCCGGGACAAGGAACACCGGGGAGCTGTTTTTT	CAISVFSGTRNTGELFF
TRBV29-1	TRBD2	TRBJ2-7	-	TGCAGCGTGGGAGGGCGGGCGTTCTACGAGCAGTACTTC	CSVGGRAFYEQYF
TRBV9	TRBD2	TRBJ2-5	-	TGTGCCAGCAGCGTAGCTGGCGGGAGGGAGGGGGAGACCCAGTACTTC	CASSVAGGREGETQYF
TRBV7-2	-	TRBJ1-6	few	TGTGCCAGCAGCTACCGGAGTTCACCCCTCCACTTT	CASSYRSSPLHF
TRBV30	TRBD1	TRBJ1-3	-	TGTGCCTGGAGTCTCACAGGGGAACCTGGAAACACCATATATTTT	CAWSLTGEPGNTIYF
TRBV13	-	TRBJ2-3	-	TGTGCCAGCAGCTTACCTCTTTCGGGGTTGGATACGCAGTATTTT	CASSLPLSGLDTQYF
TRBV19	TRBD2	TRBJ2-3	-	TGTGCCAGTAGTACATCGGGGGGGCCCCAAGATACGCAGTATTTT	CASSTSGGPQDTQYF